This TCR beta chain emerged from a study of T cell responses to AZD1222 COVID-19 vaccine. Study-wide points: Per reports, nearly half of all spike-specific TCRs target regions that are unmutated in variants.

Concerning this clone itself: The antigen remains unidentified.

Germline values: CDR1 SGHVS, CDR2 FNYEAQ. The CDR3 has 16 amino acids. Trimming stripped 2 bases from V and 1 base from J, with 13 bases between. TCRdb keeps only in-frame clones here, not all; method: immunoSEQ multiplex PCR. The repertoire consists of roughly 80,000 clones, with 70% to 90% occurring once and the leading ten covering approximately 5.4%. The clonotype was recovered from an adult in good health. Sequenced here: peripheral blood, sampled on day 0 of MenACWY control vaccination. The rearrangement joins TRBV7-6 to TRBJ2-3; D tentatively reads TRBD1 or TRBD2 (6 bases each). The CDR3 here is CASSLFLGGRTDTQYF. The CDR3 nucleotides are TGTGCCAGCAGCTTATTCCTAGGGGGGCGCACAGATACGCAGTATTTT.